These 21 T cell receptor beta chains were sequenced from one sample in a study of blood T cells in healthy people across ages. A sample-barcoded 5' primer and a J-beta primer mix were used in a second PCR of about 6 to 12 cycles. A single record per CDR3 protein comes from TCRdb applying MiXCR to the 5' RACE reads. The sample gives fewer than 1,200,000 distinct CDR3 sequences, approximately 25% of which show up once; 0.65% to 0.75% is in the top ten. Another study also made use of these data, one on T cells of mothers and their children.

The sequenced sample was blood. The receptors here all came from a girl aged 2 to 9 in good health.

This clonotype has a handful of counts. The rearrangement joins TRBV29-1 to TRBJ1-1; D remains unclear. With 1 base removed from V and 4 bases from J, the gap between germline ends came to 10 bases. CDR1 and CDR2 (germline): SQVTM, ANQGSEA. The CDR3 has 13 residues. CDR3 region: CSVEGGGSTEAFF. The CDR3 region has the DNA TGCAGCGTTGAAGGTGGTGGCAGCACTGAAGCTTTCTTT.

V and J are TRBV29-1 and TRBJ1-2, with no clear D. Germline values: CDR1 SQVTM, CDR2 ANQGSEA. Trimming pared 1 base from V and 8 bases from J, leaving 26 bases between. The CDR3 totals 17 residues. The CDR3 DNA sequence: TGCAGCGTTGAAGCAAGCCCGGTGGCAGCCCGAGAGGAGGGCTACACCTTC. It specifies CSVEASPVAAREEGYTF. The variable domain in full, completed from reference TRBV29-1 and TRBJ1-2, reads SAVISQKPSRDICQRGTSLTIQCQVDSQVTMMFWYRQQPGQSLTLIATANQGSEATYESGFVIDKFPISRPNLTFSTLTVSNMSPEDSSIYLCSVEASPVAAREEGYTFGSGTRLTVV.

This clonotype showed up just a few times. This chain connects TRBV7-8 to TRBJ2-7; D possibly corresponds to TRBD2 (5 bases). Between the trimmed V and J ends, which lost 1 base and 3 bases, there was a span of 16 bases. Per the germline V gene, CDR1 is SGHVS and CDR2 is FQNEAQ. The CDR3 consists of 16 residues. Here the CDR3 reads CASSLERTRLIYEQYF. In nucleotides, the CDR3 is TGTGCCAGCAGCTTAGAGAGAACAAGACTAATCTACGAGCAGTACTTC.

V and J are TRBV29-1 and TRBJ2-1; the D gene is possibly TRBD1 (6 bases). Trimming pared 7 bases from V and 5 bases from J, leaving 15 bases between. CDR3 size: 13 residues. Germline-derived CDR1 and CDR2 are SQVTM and ANQGSEA. The CDR3 sequence: CSAMDSLNNEQFF. CDR3 nucleotide sequence: TGCAGCGCCATGGACAGCCTAAACAATGAGCAGTTCTTC.

This rearrangement joins TRBV27 to TRBJ1-2; TRBD1 agrees at 8 bases. V shed 2 bases, J shed 3 bases, and the junction held 5 bases outside the gene matches. The CDR3 has 15 amino acids. Germline V gene lookup returns CDR1 MNHEY and CDR2 SMNVEV (reference sequence). The CDR3 nucleotides read TGTGCCAGCAGTTTAAGTCCAGGGGGCGACTATGGCTACACCTTC. This gives the protein CASSLSPGGDYGYTF.

The chain combines TRBV6-1 with TRBJ2-5; no clear D gene. Germline-derived CDR1 and CDR2 are MNHNS and SASEGT. The CDR3 has 13 residues. Trimming shortened V by 1 base and J by 11 bases, and 14 bases separated the two germline ends. The chain's CDR3 is CASSEEFTPWQYF. The CDR3 DNA is TGTGCCAGCAGTGAAGAGTTCACCCCCTGGCAGTACTTC.

This rearrangement joins TRBV9 to TRBJ2-5; D may correspond to TRBD1 or TRBD2 (7 bases each). V was cut by 0 bases and J by 3 bases, with 12 bases left in between. This CDR3 is built from 15 residues. From germline, CDR1 is SGDLS and CDR2 YYNGEE. The DNA of the CDR3 is TGTGCCAGCAGCGTAGAACAGGGGACTAAAGAGACCCAGTACTTC. Its translation: CASSVEQGTKETQYF.

J is TRBJ2-3 and V is TRBV6-1, with D possibly being TRBD1 or TRBD2 (5 bases each). Per the germline V gene, CDR1 is MNHNS and CDR2 is SASEGT. Deletions cut 2 bases from V and 8 bases from J, with 17 bases between. The CDR3 sequence is 15 residues long. CDR3 amino acids: CASSEKARGWSTQYF. The CDR3 DNA reads TGTGCCAGCAGTGAAAAAGCCCGGGGCTGGAGTACGCAGTATTTT.

The rearrangement uses TRBV12-3 or TRBV12-4 and TRBJ1-4; D gene uncertain. The CDR3 totals 13 residues. V was cut by 5 bases and J by 5 bases, with 9 bases left in between. CDR3 region: CASSPSFNEKLFF. In nucleotides, the CDR3 is TGTGCCAGCAGTCCTTCGTTCAATGAAAAACTGTTTTTT.

This clonotype was counted only a few times. The V and J genes are TRBV28 and TRBJ2-3, with 11 bases matching TRBD1. This CDR3 comprises 16 residues. The V gene end was trimmed by 0 bases and the J gene end by 5 bases; junction bases not matched to a gene: 4. The germline V gene encodes CDR1 MDHEN and CDR2 SYDVKM. This CDR3 is CASSLWGQGGEDTQYF. CDR3 DNA: TGTGCCAGCAGTTTATGGGGACAGGGGGGTGAAGATACGCAGTATTTT.

This clonotype appeared a few times. The gene calls are TRBV20-1 and TRBJ2-3; D might be TRBD1 or TRBD2, each matching 7 bases. CDR1 and CDR2 (germline): DFQATT, SNEGSKA (reference sequence). This CDR3 contains 13 residues. For the CDR3, the DNA is TGCACCCCAGGGGGAGGGATGCCAGATACGCAGTATTTT. Translating gives CTPGGGMPDTQYF.

This chain links TRBV4-1 with TRBJ2-4, with 9 bases identical to TRBD2. Trimming at V came to 1 base and at J to 7 bases, leaving 11 bases not matched to a gene. Per germline, CDR1 MGHRA and CDR2 YSYEKL. This CDR3 is 17 amino acids long. CDR3 nucleotides: TGCGCCAGCAGCCAAGTAGCGGGAGAGCGCCCAAGTAACATTCAGTACTTC. The encoded protein is CASSQVAGERPSNIQYF.

This clonotype was counted a few times. V usage is TRBV12-3 or TRBV12-4 and J usage is TRBJ1-4; D remains unclear. Trimming removed 3 bases from V and 8 bases from J, with 13 bases in between. This CDR3 region has 14 residues. The CDR3 DNA is TGTGCCAGCAGTTTTGTCAGGCTAAGAGAAAAACTGTTTTTT. It translates to CASSFVRLREKLFF.

The gene calls are TRBV12-3 or TRBV12-4 and TRBJ2-3; no definite D call. Trimming removed 4 bases from V and 4 bases from J, with 9 bases in between. CDR3 size: 13 residues. For the CDR3, the DNA is TGTGCCAGCAGTTCTCAGGTCGCAGATACGCAGTATTTT. Translated, it gives CASSSQVADTQYF.

This rearrangement joins TRBV6-1 to TRBJ2-1; D might be TRBD1 (6 bases). TRBJ2-5 matches the DNA end more closely, so the J call is doubtful. Germline CDR1 is MNHNS and CDR2 is SASEGT. The CDR3 totals 15 residues. The CDR3 DNA reads as TGTGCCAGCGGGGCCCACGCAGGGGTAGGGGAGACCCAGTACTTC. It encodes CASGAHAGVGETQYF.

In this sample, this clonotype turned up a few times. The CDR3 coding sequence is TGCAGTGCTAGAGGGACTGAACCCAACTATGGCTACACCTTC. Amino acids: CSARGTEPNYGYTF. The chain recombines TRBV20-1 with TRBJ1-2; no clear D gene. Trimming took 1 base from V and 2 from J, leaving 11 bases between them. The CDR3 covers 14 residues. The germline gives CDR1 DFQATT, CDR2 SNEGSKA (reference sequence).

The chain links TRBV20-1 to TRBJ2-5; tentatively, D is TRBD1 or TRBD2 (5 bases each). This CDR3 has 15 residues. Trimming took off 6 bases at V and 3 bases at J, with 20 bases between the two ends. From germline, CDR1 is DFQATT and CDR2 SNEGSKA (reference sequence). The CDR3 spells CSARTGRLDKETQYF. CDR3 nucleotides: TGCAGTGCACGGACGGGACGCCTGGATAAAGAGACCCAGTACTTC.

This clonotype was observed a handful of times. The chain joins TRBV27 to TRBJ2-1; TRBD1 matches at 7 bases. CDR1 and CDR2 from the germline V gene are MNHEY and SMNVEV (reference sequence). The CDR3 is 13 residues long. After removal of 8 bases from V and 9 bases from J, the junction contained 10 bases not matched to a gene. The CDR3 sequence: CASEPTGSGEQFF. The CDR3 DNA is TGTGCCAGCGAGCCGACAGGGTCTGGTGAGCAGTTCTTC.

The gene calls are TRBV19 and TRBJ1-2; D gene uncertain. Germline loops: CDR1 LNHDA, CDR2 SQIVND (reference sequence). The V end lost 5 bases, the J end lost 3 bases, and 10 bases lay between the germline ends. The CDR3 runs to 13 residues. CDR3: CASSPGLHYGYTF. CDR3 sequence (DNA): TGTGCCAGTAGTCCCGGACTGCACTATGGCTACACCTTC.

J is TRBJ1-1 and V is TRBV4-2; the D is unclear. V lost 0 bases and J lost 3, with 14 bases in between. The CDR3 sequence is 16 residues long. From germline, CDR1 is LGHNA and CDR2 YNFKEQ. CDR3 in DNA: TGTGCCAGCAGCCAAGATTTCGGCACGACATACACTGAAGCTTTCTTT. Encoded protein: CASSQDFGTTYTEAFF.

The genes are TRBV29-1 and TRBJ2-1; tentatively, D is TRBD1 (5 bases). The V end lost 1 base, the J end lost 2 bases, and 15 bases lay between the germline ends. In germline, CDR1 is SQVTM, CDR2 ANQGSEA. CDR3 length equals 16 residues. The CDR3 DNA reads as TGCAGCGTTGAAGCCTCCGGCAGGGTGACCTACAATGAGCAGTTCTTC. Encoded protein: CSVEASGRVTYNEQFF.